This T cell receptor beta chain originates from a study of T cell changes during pregnancy in multiple sclerosis. Per germline, CDR1 LNHDA and CDR2 SQIVND (reference sequence). V lost 7 bases, J lost 2 bases, and 15 bases lay in between. This CDR3 region has 16 residues. Clones were read by immunoSEQ multiplex PCR, and TCRdb kept only the in-frame ones, dropping some. In the table there are about 98,000 clones, roughly 94% of which are singletons. Sequenced here: peripheral blood, sampled after pregnancy. The rearrangement links TRBV19 to TRBJ1-6; D possibly corresponds to TRBD1 (6 bases). The sequence was obtained from a female donor in good health, enrolled as a control in a pregnancy study. The CDR3 reads CASTATGITYNSPLHF. CDR3 in DNA: TGTGCCAGTACCGCAACAGGGATAACCTATAATTCACCCCTCCACTTT.